This T cell receptor (beta chain) was found in a study of lymphopenia after photon versus proton radiotherapy. Findings of the study overall: Post-nadir TCR diversity decline inversely tracked overall survival among those who died. Photon-treated patients lost naive T cells and TCR diversity; proton-treated stayed stable.

The data were produced by immunoSEQ multiplex PCR, yet TCRdb's version contains in-frame clones alone and is incomplete. The sample consists of 77,000 or so clones, over 70% of them appearing once. Germline CDR1 is SGHVS and CDR2 is FNYEAQ. There are 14 residues in the CDR3. The J segment lost 5 bases and the V segment lost 3 bases, leaving 6 bases of the junction unmatched. Of note for this clone: Its antigen is still unknown.

Material: peripheral blood, obtained from a patient treated with proton-based radiotherapy. The J gene is TRBJ2-5, the V gene TRBV7-6; 7 nucleotides align to TRBD1. This TCR derives from a man aged 55-75 years with pancreatic cancer. CDR3 region: CASSLRQGRETQYF. The CDR3 nucleotides read TGTGCCAGCAGCTTGAGACAGGGAAGGGAGACCCAGTACTTC. Full variable domain (missing parts from reference TRBV7-6 and TRBJ2-5): GAGVSQSPRYKVTKRGQDVALRCDPISGHVSLYWYRQALGQGPEFLTYFNYEAQQDKSGLPNDRFSAERPEGSISTLTIQRTEQRDSAMYRCASSLRQGRETQYFGPGTRLLVL.